Below, 4 T cell receptor beta chains from the same sample are listed, as sequenced in a study of post-analysis software for immune sequencing data. cDNA libraries of TCR beta carried unique molecular identifiers. TCRdb processed the PCR reads anew with MiXCR; each CDR3 protein has one entry. The sample consists of hundreds of thousands of distinct CDR3 sequences, around 64% of them appearing once. Findings of the study overall: A handful of TRBV segments were significantly more frequent in patients than in controls. TRBV5-6, TRBV5-1 and TRBV20-1 were among these segments.

No cognate antigen is known for these TCRs. Sequenced material: blood. These TCRs come from a girl under 10 years old with multiple sclerosis.

The chain recombines TRBV5-1 with TRBJ2-5, with a possible D match to TRBD2 (5 bases). Germline lookup yields CDR1 SGHRS and CDR2 YFSETQ. V shed 3 bases and J shed 2 bases, with 14 bases lying between them. This CDR3 contains 15 residues. CDR3: CASSWQGLKQETQYF. In nucleotides, the CDR3 is TGCGCCAGCAGCTGGCAAGGACTCAAACAAGAGACCCAGTACTTC.

This clonotype was detected only once. This sequence joins TRBV6-5 and TRBJ2-3, with 12 bases that match TRBD2. CDR3 length: 13 amino acids. Germline V gene lookup returns CDR1 MNHEY and CDR2 SVGAGI. The ends lost 7 bases at V and 8 bases at J; junction bases unmatched: 4. CDR3 protein: CASTLAGGGTQYF. CDR3 DNA sequence: TGTGCCAGCACCCTAGCGGGAGGGGGTACGCAGTATTTT.

This chain links TRBV5-1 with TRBJ2-7; D remains ambiguous. V was shortened by 0 bases and J by 3 bases, with 16 bases between the two germline ends. This CDR3 has 16 residues. Germline CDR1 and CDR2: SGHRS and YFSETQ. CDR3 in DNA: TGCGCCAGCAGCTTGGAACTGGGGTTGGTAATCTACGAGCAGTACTTC. The encoded protein is CASSLELGLVIYEQYF.

This clonotype was seen a handful of times. The V call is TRBV6-6, the J call TRBJ1-2; weak D call: TRBD1 (6 bases). Germline assignment: CDR1 MNHNY and CDR2 SVGAGI (reference sequence). V was cut by 0 bases and J by 4 bases, with 9 bases left in between. This CDR3 contains 14 residues. The CDR3 region is CASSYSDSSYGYTF. For the CDR3, the DNA is TGTGCCAGCAGTTACTCGGACAGTAGCTATGGCTACACCTTC.